Reported below is one TCR beta chain. This entry comes from a study of T cells in Graves' hyperthyroidism and ophthalmopathy. Amplification yielded TCR beta CDR3 regions, with RNA transcripts as the source. HTBI primers were employed in a first-round RT-PCR of the TCR CDR3. TCRdb re-analysed the multiplex PCR reads in MiXCR, keeping a single row per CDR3 protein. The data show roughly 660,000 distinct CDR3 sequences, 15% to 20% seen once. The study enrolled patients aged 18 to 65 with newly diagnosed hyperthyroidism of under 2 months' duration. Diagnosis rested on symptoms, serum thyroxine and TRAb, thyroid ultrasound, and orbital computed tomography. Source material for PBMCs was around 10 ml fresh peripheral blood. This CDR3 contains 15 residues. Per germline, CDR1 KGHDR and CDR2 SFDVKD. The V gene lost 4 bases and the J gene lost 1 base, with 13 bases spanning the gap.

The sequence was collected from a man aged 45-65 years with Graves' hyperthyroidism. The chain joins TRBV24-1 to TRBJ2-7; the D is unclear. Sequenced: blood. In DNA, the CDR3 is TGTGCCACCAGTGACTCCCGCCTCGCATCCTACGAGCAGTACTTC. Translating it yields CATSDSRLASYEQYF.